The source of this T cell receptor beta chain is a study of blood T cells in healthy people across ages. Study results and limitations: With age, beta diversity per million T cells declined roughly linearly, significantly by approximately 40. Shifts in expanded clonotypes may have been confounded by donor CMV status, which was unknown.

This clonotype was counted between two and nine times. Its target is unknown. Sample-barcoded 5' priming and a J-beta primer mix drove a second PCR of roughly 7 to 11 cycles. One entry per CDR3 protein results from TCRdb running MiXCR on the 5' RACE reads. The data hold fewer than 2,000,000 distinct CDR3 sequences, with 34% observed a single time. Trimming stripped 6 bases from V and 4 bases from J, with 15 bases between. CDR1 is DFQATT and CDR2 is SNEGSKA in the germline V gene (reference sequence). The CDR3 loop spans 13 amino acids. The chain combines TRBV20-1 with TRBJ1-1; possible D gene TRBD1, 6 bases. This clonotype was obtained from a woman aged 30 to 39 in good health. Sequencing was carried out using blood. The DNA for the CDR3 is TGCAGTGCCCCCGGGACATTGGGCACTGAAGCTTTCTTT. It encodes CSAPGTLGTEAFF.